The 24 T cell receptor beta chains given below trace back to one sample, sequenced in a study of T cells after yellow fever vaccination. TCRdb processed the 5' RACE reads anew with MiXCR; each CDR3 protein has one entry. This sample yields about 210,000 distinct CDR3 sequences, of which approximately 3.3% are seen a single time; around 3% belongs to the top ten. Source: CD4+ T cells sorted from PBMCs, taken 10 days after the yellow fever booster vaccination. These receptors originate from a man between 18 and 35 years old who received the YFV17D yellow fever vaccine.

The table lists this clonotype with many counts. The rearrangement uses TRBV7-9 and TRBJ2-5; tentative D call: TRBD1 (6 bases). In germline, CDR1 is SEHNR, CDR2 FQNEAQ (reference sequence). The V and J ends lost 3 bases and 4 bases respectively, with 12 bases between them. The CDR3 length is 14 residues. DNA of the CDR3: TGTGCCAGCAGCTTTACCCAGGGGACAGAGACCCAGTACTTC. It encodes CASSFTQGTETQYF.

There are many counts of this clonotype. The chain joins TRBV5-1 to TRBJ2-1, with 10 bases that match TRBD2. Unmatched junction bases numbered 10, after V lost 4 bases and J lost 0 bases. Germline V gives CDR1 SGHRS, CDR2 YFSETQ. The CDR3 length is 18 residues. CDR3 amino acids: CASSQRTSGGPSYNEQFF. The CDR3 DNA reads as TGCGCCAGCAGCCAACGGACTAGCGGTGGGCCCTCCTACAATGAGCAGTTCTTC.

This clonotype was recorded many times. The V call is TRBV12-3 or TRBV12-4, the J call TRBJ2-5; maybe TRBD1 (7 bases). CDR3 length: 14 residues. Between the trimmed V and J ends, which lost 3 bases and 5 bases, there was a span of 13 bases. The CDR3 DNA reads as TGTGCCAGCAGTTTTTGGCAGGGGGGTGAGACCCAGTACTTC. Its protein is CASSFWQGGETQYF.

This clonotype appeared many times. CDR3 DNA sequence: TGTGCCAGCAGCTTAAGCAGGAACACCGGGGAGCTGTTTTTT. It codes for CASSLSRNTGELFF. This chain joins TRBV7-3 and TRBJ2-2; no firm D call. The CDR3 has 14 residues. The V and J ends lost 1 base and 1 base respectively, with 4 bases between them. The germline V gene encodes CDR1 SGHTA and CDR2 FQGTGA.

This clonotype was picked up a small number of times. This chain connects TRBV5-6 to TRBJ1-5; 8 bases fit TRBD1. Germline trimming cut 4 bases from V and 3 bases from J; bases unmatched to any gene: 9. CDR1 SGHDT and CDR2 YYEEEE come from the germline V gene. The CDR3 contains 16 residues. Here the CDR3 DNA reads TGTGCCAGCAGCACAGATGGACAGGGTAACAATCAGCCCCAGCATTTT. It translates to CASSTDGQGNNQPQHF.

This clonotype appeared a few times. The chain carries TRBV24-1 and TRBJ2-3, with a weak D call TRBD1 (6 bases). CDR3 length: 15 amino acids. Per germline, CDR1 KGHDR and CDR2 SFDVKD. V was trimmed by 4 bases and J by 5 bases, leaving 15 bases between them. CDR3 nucleotides: TGTGCCACCAGTGACGGGGCAGGGGTGGAAGATACGCAGTATTTT. It specifies CATSDGAGVEDTQYF.

At least ten counts were recorded for this clonotype. This chain joins TRBV4-1 and TRBJ1-1; 8 nucleotides align to TRBD1. V gave up 4 bases and J gave up 0 bases; unmatched junction bases: 7. Per the germline V gene, CDR1 is MGHRA and CDR2 is YSYEKL. CDR3 length equals 16 residues. DNA of the CDR3: TGCGCCAGCAGCCGATATGAGGGACAGGTGAACACTGAAGCTTTCTTT. This codes for CASSRYEGQVNTEAFF.

The chain recombines TRBV5-1 with TRBJ2-3, with D possibly being TRBD1 or TRBD2 (5 bases each). Germline CDR1 and CDR2: SGHRS and YFSETQ. Trimming took off 0 bases at V and 4 bases at J, with 12 bases between the two ends. The CDR3 is 15 amino acids. The chain's CDR3 is CASSLGGKVADTQYF. CDR3 coding DNA: TGCGCCAGCAGCTTGGGGGGGAAAGTTGCAGATACGCAGTATTTT.

This clonotype was seen many times. The rearrangement joins TRBV7-3 to TRBJ1-4; D not resolved. Germline-derived CDR1 and CDR2 are SGHTA and FQGTGA. Trimming left V 4 bases short and J 4 bases short, with 16 bases between. This CDR3 contains 16 residues. The CDR3 nucleotides read TGTGCCAGCAGCTCCTCTAGACGGAGTTGTAATGAAAAACTGTTTTTT. Protein sequence: CASSSSRRSCNEKLFF.

The rearrangement uses TRBV24-1 and TRBJ2-1; 16 bases line up with TRBD2. The CDR3 consists of 20 residues. CDR1 and CDR2 from the germline V gene are KGHDR and SFDVKD. The J segment lost 1 base and the V segment lost 5 bases, leaving 10 bases of the junction unmatched. The CDR3 reads CATSVRPGTSGGASYNEQFF. DNA of the CDR3: TGTGCCACCAGTGTGCGTCCCGGGACTAGCGGGGGGGCTTCCTACAATGAGCAGTTCTTC.

This clonotype occurred many times. The gene calls are TRBV3-1 and TRBJ2-7; D possibly corresponds to TRBD2 (6 bases). V was shortened by 3 bases and J by 2 bases, with 11 bases between the two germline ends. CDR3 size: 14 residues. CDR1 and CDR2 from the germline V gene are LGHDT and YNNKEL (reference sequence). The CDR3 loop is CASSQQGGPYEQYF. In nucleotides, the CDR3 is TGTGCCAGCAGCCAGCAGGGAGGACCCTACGAGCAGTACTTC.

This clonotype was seen repeatedly, ten times or more. The CDR3 here is CATSDFSGPSDTQYF. CDR3 bases: TGTGCCACCAGTGATTTCTCGGGGCCATCAGATACGCAGTATTTT. The rearrangement uses TRBV24-1 and TRBJ2-3; D is tentatively TRBD1 or TRBD2 (5 bases each). The CDR3 length is 15 residues. Germline values: CDR1 KGHDR, CDR2 SFDVKD. The germline V and J ends were trimmed by 1 base and 4 bases, with 11 bases remaining between them.

This clonotype was seen ten or more times. This rearrangement joins TRBV20-1 to TRBJ2-5; 8 nucleotides line up with TRBD2. Germline lookup yields CDR1 DFQATT and CDR2 SNEGSKA (reference sequence). The CDR3 covers 16 residues. V dropped 0 bases and J dropped 8; count of bases not matched to a gene: 14. CDR3 in amino acids: CSARDPGGAGEGTQYF. For the CDR3, the DNA is TGCAGTGCTAGAGATCCTGGGGGAGCGGGGGAGGGAACCCAGTACTTC.

This clonotype has a handful of counts. J is TRBJ2-3 and V is TRBV9; 7 positions match TRBD2. The CDR3 length is 15 residues. The V gene's germline CDR1 is SGDLS and CDR2 YYNGEE. J was trimmed by 0 bases and V by 3 bases; bases with no gene match: 4. The CDR3 nucleotides are TGTGCCAGCAGCGCTAGCGGTACTAGCACAGATACGCAGTATTTT. It is translated as CASSASGTSTDTQYF.

The chain links TRBV27 to TRBJ1-2; D may be TRBD1 (6 bases). V lost 5 bases to trimming and J lost 0 bases, with 10 bases between them. Per the germline V gene, CDR1 is MNHEY and CDR2 is SMNVEV (reference sequence). The CDR3 runs 14 residues. CDR3 in amino acids: CASSRQVANYGYTF. The CDR3 nucleotides read TGTGCCAGCAGTCGACAGGTAGCTAACTATGGCTACACCTTC.

This clonotype was recorded many times. The V call is TRBV18, the J call TRBJ1-2, with D hard to call. The CDR3 is made up of 20 amino acids. Germline CDR1 and CDR2: KGHSH and LQKENI. V dropped 3 bases and J dropped 1 base, with 27 bases sitting between them. The CDR3, as DNA: TGTGCCAGCTCACCGGACGGAGCACGCCTGAGATCAGCTTTTAACTATGGCTACACCTTC. It is translated as CASSPDGARLRSAFNYGYTF.

V usage is TRBV3-1 and J usage is TRBJ2-7, with a tentative D call TRBD2 (6 bases). CDR1 LGHDT and CDR2 YNNKEL come from the germline V gene (reference sequence). Trimming cost V 0 bases and J 3 bases, with 12 bases left between them. The CDR3 is made up of 15 amino acids. The CDR3, as DNA: TGTGCCAGCAGCCAAGATTCCCGGGGGATCTACGAGCAGTACTTC. Translated, it gives CASSQDSRGIYEQYF.

The rearrangement links TRBV7-2 to TRBJ2-2; 9 bases are a match to TRBD2. The CDR3 extends over 15 amino acids. The V gene's germline CDR1 is SGHTA and CDR2 FQGNSA. J gave up 4 bases and V 5 bases, and 5 bases lay outside the gene matches. This CDR3 is CASSPSGAFTGELFF. In DNA, the CDR3 is TGTGCCAGCAGCCCTAGCGGGGCTTTCACCGGGGAGCTGTTTTTT.

In DNA form, the CDR3 reads TGCAGTGCAGATGCCAGCTCCTATAATTCACCCCTCCACTTT. The encoded protein is CSADASSYNSPLHF. V usage is TRBV20-1 and J usage is TRBJ1-6; D is ambiguous. This CDR3 contains 14 residues. CDR1 is DFQATT and CDR2 is SNEGSKA in the germline V gene (reference sequence). V lost 6 bases to trimming and J lost 0 bases, with 9 bases between them.

This clonotype was seen a single time. The J gene is TRBJ1-1, the V gene TRBV19, with D perhaps matching TRBD1 (5 bases). V lost 9 bases, J lost 2 bases, and 13 bases lay in between. Looked up from germline, CDR1 is LNHDA and CDR2 is SQIVND (reference sequence). This CDR3 spans 13 amino acids. Written as DNA, the CDR3 is TGTGCCAGCGCGGGGGTCCATAACACTGAAGCTTTCTTT. Translated, it gives CASAGVHNTEAFF.

The chain links TRBV19 to TRBJ1-2; D is undetermined. CDR3 length: 11 residues. Between the trimmed V and J ends, which lost 11 bases and 4 bases, there was a span of 11 bases. From germline, CDR1 is LNHDA and CDR2 SQIVND (reference sequence). The CDR3, as DNA: TGTGCCGGATTGTCAGGCTATGGCTACACCTTC. It specifies CAGLSGYGYTF.

The sample holds many counts of this clonotype. The chain carries TRBV30 and TRBJ1-2, with 8 nucleotides matching TRBD1. Trimming cost V 5 bases and J 7 bases; bases outside gene matches: 3. Germline assignment: CDR1 GTSNPN and CDR2 SVGIG (reference sequence). The CDR3 loop spans 11 amino acids. CDR3 protein: CAWGQGSGYTF. The CDR3 bases are TGTGCCTGGGGACAGGGAAGTGGCTACACCTTC.

In this sample, this clonotype turned up a few times. This chain links TRBV6-2 or TRBV6-3 with TRBJ1-1; TRBD1 matches 7 bases. Germline CDR1 MNHEY, CDR2 SVGEGT. With 8 bases clipped from V and 0 bases from J, the junction kept 12 bases outside the gene matches. This CDR3 comprises 16 residues. CDR3: CASHERGRYMNTEAFF. The CDR3, as DNA: TGTGCCAGCCACGAGAGGGGGCGATACATGAACACTGAAGCTTTCTTT.

This clonotype was found a few times. V is TRBV20-1 and J is TRBJ2-3; D may be TRBD1 (5 bases). Germline V gives CDR1 DFQATT, CDR2 SNEGSKA (reference sequence). This CDR3 has 13 residues. CDR3 in DNA: TGCAGGGATTCCGACAGCTGCACAGATACGCAGTATTTT. Translation gives CRDSDSCTDTQYF.